These 30 T cell receptor beta chains were all obtained from the same sample, sequenced in a study of technical replicates of blood from several donors. Sequencing was performed with immunoSEQ multiplex PCR; in TCRdb, only in-frame clones are kept and a portion is missing. The sample lists about 84,000 clones, 93% occurring once. The specimen sequenced was T cells isolated from PBMCs. The receptors were sampled from a human donor in good health.

The chain couples TRBV4-1 to TRBJ2-2; TRBD2 agrees at 7 bases. The trim removed 1 base at V and 3 bases at J, leaving 14 bases unmatched. This CDR3 contains 19 residues. Per the germline V gene, CDR1 is MGHRA and CDR2 is YSYEKL. The CDR3 here is CASSQASVAGVGDTGELFF. CDR3 DNA sequence: TGCGCCAGCAGCCAAGCCTCTGTGGCGGGAGTCGGGGACACCGGGGAGCTGTTTTTT.

This chain links TRBV19 with TRBJ1-5, with 9 nucleotides matching TRBD1. The length of the CDR3 is 14 residues. Germline lookup yields CDR1 LNHDA and CDR2 SQIVND (reference sequence). V trimming: 8 bases; J trimming: 6 bases; junction bases outside the gene matches: 8. The CDR3 is CASDPGQGGQPQHF. CDR3 nucleotide sequence: TGTGCCAGTGACCCGGGACAGGGCGGTCAGCCCCAGCATTTT.

The chain has TRBV7-9 and TRBJ2-1; 8 nucleotides agree with TRBD2. The germline V gene has CDR1 SEHNR and CDR2 FQNEAQ (reference sequence). CDR3 length equals 14 residues. Trimming removed 5 bases from V and 8 bases from J; junction bases left unmatched: 8. As DNA, the CDR3 is TGTGCCAGCAGCCCATTTAGCGGGATGCATGAGCAGTTCTTC. It is translated as CASSPFSGMHEQFF.

The CDR3 DNA follows: TGCGCCAGCAGCTTGGAGGGGACAGGCCTTTTAGGCTATGGCTACACCTTC. Protein: CASSLEGTGLLGYGYTF. The rearrangement links TRBV5-1 to TRBJ1-2; 8 nucleotides align to TRBD1. This CDR3 is built from 17 residues. The germline V gene has CDR1 SGHRS and CDR2 YFSETQ. V was pared by 0 bases and J by 4 bases, with 11 bases of the junction left unmatched. The full variable domain, with the rest looked up from reference TRBV5-1 and TRBJ1-2, is KAGVTQTPRYLIKTRGQQVTLSCSPISGHRSVSWYQQTPGQGLQFLFEYFSETQRNKGNFPGRFSGRQFSNSRSEMNVSTLELGDSALYLCASSLEGTGLLGYGYTFGSGTRLTVV.

The CDR3 region has the DNA TGTGCCAGCAGCGAGTACCTCGGCCAGGGAGCTTTCTTT. Amino acid sequence: CASSEYLGQGAFF. This chain links TRBV9 with TRBJ1-1; possible D gene TRBD1, 5 bases. The V end lost 3 bases, the J end lost 10 bases, and 16 bases lay between the germline ends. Germline-derived CDR1 and CDR2 are SGDLS and YYNGEE. CDR3 length: 13 residues.

In its sample, this clone was seen once. The chain joins TRBV29-1 to TRBJ1-1; D might be TRBD1 (5 bases). CDR3 size: 14 residues. Germline assignment: CDR1 SQVTM and CDR2 ANQGSEA. V shed 6 bases and J shed 4 bases, with 18 bases lying between them. The CDR3 DNA is TGCAGCGTGCGACGCCCGGGTGGGGCCACTGAAGCTTTCTTT. Amino acids: CSVRRPGGATEAFF. Filled out from reference TRBV29-1 and TRBJ1-1, the complete variable domain reads SAVISQKPSRDICQRGTSLTIQCQVDSQVTMMFWYRQQPGQSLTLIATANQGSEATYESGFVIDKFPISRPNLTFSTLTVSNMSPEDSSIYLCSVRRPGGATEAFFGQGTRLTVV.

The chain is built from TRBV19 and TRBJ1-2, with TRBD1 matching 9 bases. CDR1 and CDR2 (germline): LNHDA, SQIVND (reference sequence). The CDR3 is 14 residues long. The junction had 4 bases not matched to a gene; V was cut back by 5 bases and J by 3 bases. In DNA form, the CDR3 reads TGTGCCAGTAGTCTCGGACAGGGGCACTATGGCTACACCTTC. Encoded protein: CASSLGQGHYGYTF.

The chain employs TRBV9 and TRBJ2-1; D might be TRBD2 (6 bases). Germline V gives CDR1 SGDLS, CDR2 YYNGEE. The V gene lost 0 bases and the J gene lost 6 bases, with 19 bases spanning the gap. The CDR3 covers 17 residues. The CDR3 region is CASSVVSSGEPSNEQFF. DNA for the CDR3: TGTGCCAGCAGCGTAGTGAGTTCGGGGGAACCGTCCAATGAGCAGTTCTTC.

The chain couples TRBV11-3 to TRBJ1-3; D is unclear. Trimming removed 2 bases from V and 0 bases from J, with 14 bases in between. The germline gives CDR1 SGHNT, CDR2 YENEEA. The CDR3 extends over 17 amino acids. The CDR3 is CASSLWRAGHSGNTIYF. CDR3 nucleotide sequence: TGTGCCAGCAGCTTATGGCGGGCAGGCCACTCTGGAAACACCATATATTTT.

The chain combines TRBV13 with TRBJ1-2; TRBD1 might be the D (5 bases). CDR1 PRHDT and CDR2 FYEKMQ come from the germline V gene (reference sequence). Between the trimmed V and J ends, which lost 5 bases and 4 bases, there was a span of 14 bases. This CDR3 has 14 residues. CDR3 sequence reads: CASSLRGGGYGYTF. The CDR3 nucleotides are TGTGCCAGCAGCCTCCGCGGGGGGGGCTATGGCTACACCTTC.

This clone was seen just once. J is TRBJ1-1 and V is TRBV10-1; D not certain. Germline V gene data show CDR1 as WNHNN and CDR2 as SYGVQD (reference sequence). The CDR3 has 16 amino acids. V was pared by 4 bases and J by 0 bases, with 15 bases between. CDR3 amino acids: CASSAGRTHVNTEAFF. The CDR3 nucleotides read TGCGCCAGCAGTGCCGGACGGACTCACGTGAACACTGAAGCTTTCTTT.

The CDR3 region has the DNA TGTGCCAGCAGTGAACGGGGGACCACTGAAGCTTTCTTT. Amino acid sequence: CASSERGTTEAFF. The J gene is TRBJ1-1, the V gene TRBV6-1; a possible D gene is TRBD1 (5 bases). The germline V gene has CDR1 MNHNS and CDR2 SASEGT. The CDR3 has 13 amino acids. V was shortened by 2 bases and J by 4 bases, with 8 bases between the two germline ends.

The chain recombines TRBV6-6 with TRBJ1-1; a possible D gene is TRBD1 (6 bases). This CDR3 contains 15 residues. Germline CDR1 is MNHNY and CDR2 is SVGAGI (reference sequence). Trimming shortened V by 6 bases and J by 4 bases, and 18 bases separated the two germline ends. The DNA of the CDR3 is TGTGCCAGCAGCCTCACACAGGGAAAGGCCACTGAAGCTTTCTTT. It is translated as CASSLTQGKATEAFF.

The count of this clone is one. The rearrangement links TRBV7-6 to TRBJ2-3, with 9 bases lining up with TRBD2. CDR3 length: 18 amino acids. Germline V gene lookup returns CDR1 SGHVS and CDR2 FNYEAQ. Germline trimming cut 5 bases from V and 0 bases from J; bases unmatched to any gene: 12. The CDR3 nucleotides read TGTGCCAGCAGCCCCGGGGCGGCTAGCGGGGTTAGCACAGATACGCAGTATTTT. Residues: CASSPGAASGVSTDTQYF.

This chain links TRBV6-4 with TRBJ2-2; D gene ambiguous. There are 14 residues in the CDR3. With 6 bases removed from V and 3 bases from J, the gap between germline ends came to 11 bases. Germline lookup yields CDR1 MRHNA and CDR2 SNTAGT. DNA for the CDR3: TGTGCCAGCAGGCCGTTGGTAGACACCGGGGAGCTGTTTTTT. The encoded protein is CASRPLVDTGELFF.

The genes are TRBV4-1 and TRBJ1-5, with 9 bases identical to TRBD1. The CDR3 totals 16 residues. The junction had 10 bases not matched to a gene; V was cut back by 4 bases and J by 6 bases. Germline lookup yields CDR1 MGHRA and CDR2 YSYEKL. CDR3 region: CASSPTGGARSQPQHF. In DNA form, the CDR3 reads TGCGCCAGCAGCCCTACAGGGGGCGCGCGGAGTCAGCCCCAGCATTTT.

This chain links TRBV5-1 with TRBJ2-1; 10 positions agree with TRBD2. There are 15 residues in the CDR3. The junction had 12 bases not matched to a gene; V was cut back by 9 bases and J by 6 bases. The germline V gene has CDR1 SGHRS and CDR2 YFSETQ. The CDR3 bases are TGCGCCACCAAGAGAGCGGGGGGGCGCGGCAATGAGCAGTTCTTC. Translation: CATKRAGGRGNEQFF.

The V call is TRBV9, the J call TRBJ2-1, with D perhaps matching TRBD2 (5 bases). Trimming removed 1 base at V and 2 bases at J, with 13 bases between. Per the germline V gene, CDR1 is SGDLS and CDR2 is YYNGEE. This CDR3 region has 16 residues. The CDR3 here is CASSVTLASPYNEQFF. The CDR3 bases are TGTGCCAGCAGCGTAACTCTAGCATCCCCCTACAATGAGCAGTTCTTC.

The chain combines TRBV10-1 with TRBJ1-1; 7 nucleotides match TRBD1. CDR3 size: 15 residues. Germline CDR1 is WNHNN and CDR2 is SYGVQD (reference sequence). Trimming removed 5 bases from V and 7 bases from J; junction bases left unmatched: 13. The CDR3: CASSPITGTANEAFF. For the CDR3, the DNA is TGCGCCAGCAGTCCTATTACCGGGACAGCGAATGAAGCTTTCTTT.

This sequence joins TRBV27 and TRBJ2-4; the match to TRBD1 covers 9 bases. The germline CDR1 and CDR2 sequences are MNHEY and SMNVEV (reference sequence). The CDR3 sequence is 14 residues long. The junction had 7 bases not matched to a gene; V was cut back by 6 bases and J by 7 bases. CDR3 in amino acids: CASSQLTGGNIQYF. The CDR3 region has the DNA TGTGCCAGCAGCCAGCTGACAGGGGGGAACATTCAGTACTTC.

The CDR3 reads CASSLSAGRFSYEQYF. The CDR3 DNA sequence: TGTGCCAGCAGTTTATCGGCGGGTCGGTTCTCCTACGAGCAGTACTTC. The chain carries TRBV27 and TRBJ2-7; weak D call: TRBD2 (5 bases). The CDR3 loop spans 16 amino acids. Germline lookup yields CDR1 MNHEY and CDR2 SMNVEV (reference sequence). Trimming removed 0 bases at V and 0 bases at J, with 12 bases between.

This chain uses TRBV11-3 with TRBJ1-1, with a tentative D call TRBD1 (5 bases). Germline V CDR1 and CDR2: SGHNT, YENEEA. The CDR3 contains 14 residues. Trimming shortened V by 5 bases and J by 7 bases, and 17 bases separated the two germline ends. CDR3 nucleotides: TGTGCCAGCAGCAGTGGTTCAGGGAACCGTGAAGCTTTCTTT. Its protein is CASSSGSGNREAFF.

The gene calls are TRBV27 and TRBJ2-7, with D uncertain. This CDR3 contains 11 residues. Germline lookup yields CDR1 MNHEY and CDR2 SMNVEV (reference sequence). Trimming pared 5 bases from V and 5 bases from J, leaving 7 bases between. Written as DNA, the CDR3 is TGTGCCAGCAGTCGAGAGGACGAGCAGTACTTC. Protein sequence: CASSREDEQYF.

The rearrangement joins TRBV15 to TRBJ2-7; 12 bases map to TRBD1. The V gene's germline CDR1 is LNHNV and CDR2 YYDKDF (reference sequence). This CDR3 has 15 amino acids. The J segment lost 6 bases and the V segment lost 5 bases, leaving 8 bases of the junction unmatched. This CDR3 reads CATSGPGTGGAEQYF. CDR3 in DNA: TGTGCCACCAGCGGCCCCGGGACAGGGGGCGCCGAGCAGTACTTC. Full variable domain (missing parts from reference TRBV15 and TRBJ2-7): DAMVIQNPRYQVTQFGKPVTLSCSQTLNHNVMYWYQQKSSQAPKLLFHYYDKDFNNEADTPDNFQSRRPNTSFCFLDIRSPGLGDTAMYLCATSGPGTGGAEQYFGPGTRLTVT.

This chain links TRBV10-3 with TRBJ2-2; tentatively, D is TRBD2 (5 bases). The length of the CDR3 is 14 residues. Germline CDR1 is ENHRY and CDR2 is SYGVKD. V was trimmed by 9 bases and J by 0 bases, leaving 11 bases between them. CDR3 nucleotides: TGTGCCATTCGAGGGCAGGCGAACACCGGGGAGCTGTTTTTT. Residues: CAIRGQANTGELFF.

The chain uses TRBV10-1 and TRBJ1-2, with 10 positions matching TRBD1. The V and J ends lost 4 bases and 5 bases, in that order; junction bases with no gene match: 4. In germline, CDR1 is WNHNN, CDR2 SYGVQD (reference sequence). The CDR3 contains 14 residues. The CDR3, as DNA: TGCGCCAGCAGTGGACAGGGGGCGAGGTATGGCTACACCTTC. This translates into CASSGQGARYGYTF.

The chain recombines TRBV5-1 with TRBJ1-1, with a possible D match to TRBD1 (5 bases). The V end was cut by 1 base, the J end by 1 base, with 11 bases between. The CDR3 is 15 amino acids. Germline V CDR1 and CDR2: SGHRS, YFSETQ. The CDR3 here is CASSLLGQGNTEAFF. In nucleotides, the CDR3 is TGCGCCAGCAGCTTGCTAGGCCAGGGGAACACTGAAGCTTTCTTT.

The CDR3 here is CASSRTVTGLHNEQFF. The CDR3, as DNA: TGTGCCAGCAGTAGGACCGTGACAGGGCTACACAATGAGCAGTTCTTC. V usage is TRBV6-4 and J usage is TRBJ2-1; 7 nucleotides match TRBD1. The junction had 12 bases not matched to a gene; V was cut back by 5 bases and J by 5 bases. CDR3 size: 16 residues. The germline V gene has CDR1 MRHNA and CDR2 SNTAGT.

The rearrangement joins TRBV19 to TRBJ1-5, with D perhaps TRBD1 (6 bases). In germline, CDR1 is LNHDA, CDR2 SQIVND (reference sequence). The CDR3 runs 14 residues. V was shortened by 2 bases and J by 7 bases, with 12 bases between the two germline ends. The CDR3 region has the DNA TGTGCCAGTAGTATACAGGGGCCCGGCCAGCCCCAGCATTTT. It codes for CASSIQGPGQPQHF.

The chain carries TRBV30 and TRBJ2-2; D is possibly TRBD1 (5 bases). The V end was cut by 4 bases, the J end by 1 base, with 7 bases between. The germline CDR1 and CDR2 sequences are GTSNPN and SVGIG (reference sequence). The CDR3 is 13 residues long. The CDR3 nucleotides are TGTGCCTGGAAAGGGGAGAACACCGGGGAGCTGTTTTTT. Its translation: CAWKGENTGELFF.